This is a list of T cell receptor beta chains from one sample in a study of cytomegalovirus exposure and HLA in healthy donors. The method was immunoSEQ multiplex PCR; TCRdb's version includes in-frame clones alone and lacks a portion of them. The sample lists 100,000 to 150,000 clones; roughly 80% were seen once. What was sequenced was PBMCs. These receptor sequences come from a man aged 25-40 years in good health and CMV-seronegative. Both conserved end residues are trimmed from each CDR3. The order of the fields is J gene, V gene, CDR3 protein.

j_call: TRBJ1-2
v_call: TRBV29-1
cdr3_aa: SVDEGPNYGYT

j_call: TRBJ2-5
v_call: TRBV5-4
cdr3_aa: ASSATGGQETQY

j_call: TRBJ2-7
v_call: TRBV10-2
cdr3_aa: ASSGTGWYEQY

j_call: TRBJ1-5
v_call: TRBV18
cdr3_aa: ASSLQADSNQPQH

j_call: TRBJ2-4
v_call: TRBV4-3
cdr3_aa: ASSLSGGLGNSQY

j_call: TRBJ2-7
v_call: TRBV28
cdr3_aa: ASSLRGLNYEQY

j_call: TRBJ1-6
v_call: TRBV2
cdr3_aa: ASYYRGDSPLH

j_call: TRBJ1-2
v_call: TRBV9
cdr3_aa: ASSHGTGGVNYGYT

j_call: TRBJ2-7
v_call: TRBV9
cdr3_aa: ASSVGAGGSDEQY

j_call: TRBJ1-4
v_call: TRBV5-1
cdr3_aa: ASSLEGAREKLF

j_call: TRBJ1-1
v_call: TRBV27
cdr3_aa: ASKDSPNTEAF

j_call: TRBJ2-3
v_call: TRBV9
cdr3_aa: ASSVGPSGGYTDTQY

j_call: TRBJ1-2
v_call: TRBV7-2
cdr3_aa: ASSGKQGAGYGYT

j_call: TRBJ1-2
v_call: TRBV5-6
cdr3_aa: ASSLDQGPSYGYT

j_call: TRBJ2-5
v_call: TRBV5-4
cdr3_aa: ASSPGVGGGGFIGETQY